The clone carrying this T cell receptor (beta chain) occurred many times. What it binds is not known. By 5'RACE with 10-nucleotide random UMIs, the cDNA was made. TCRdb re-called the 5' RACE reads through MiXCR, storing one row per CDR3 protein. The sample includes tens of thousands of distinct CDR3 sequences, around 3.8% of them seen just once. The starting material, 2 million PBMCs stored at -80 C, gave rise to the unsorted libraries. These data originate in a study of neurological immune-mediated disorders. V was clipped by 2 bases and J by 1 base, with 11 bases between them. This CDR3 is built from 14 residues. CDR1 DFQATT and CDR2 SNEGSKA come from the germline V gene (reference sequence). Notes on the study in general: Multiple sclerosis was found to have the least TCR clonal expansion, below healthy controls, and HTLV-1-associated myelopathy the most. Phylogenetic grouping put 18 of 34 multiple sclerosis patients' repertoires into one related-CDR3 cluster, a possible signature.

V is TRBV20-1 and J is TRBJ2-5; a possible D gene is TRBD2 (6 bases). The specimen sequenced was PBMCs. The source is a woman in her forties or fifties with multiple sclerosis. CDR3 residues: CSARWAGFQETQYF. DNA of the CDR3: TGCAGTGCTAGATGGGCGGGGTTCCAAGAGACCCAGTACTTC.